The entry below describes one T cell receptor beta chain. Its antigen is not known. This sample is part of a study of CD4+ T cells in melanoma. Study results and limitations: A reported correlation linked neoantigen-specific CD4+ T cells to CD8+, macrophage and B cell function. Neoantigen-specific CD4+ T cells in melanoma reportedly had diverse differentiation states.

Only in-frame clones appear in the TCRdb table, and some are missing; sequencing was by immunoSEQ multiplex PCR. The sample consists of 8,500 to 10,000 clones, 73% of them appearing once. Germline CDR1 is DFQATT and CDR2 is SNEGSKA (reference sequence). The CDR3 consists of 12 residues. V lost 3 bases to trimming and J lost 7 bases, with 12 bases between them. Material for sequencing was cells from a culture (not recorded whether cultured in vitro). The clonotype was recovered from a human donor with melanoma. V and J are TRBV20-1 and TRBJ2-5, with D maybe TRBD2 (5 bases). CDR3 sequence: CSASESAGTQYF. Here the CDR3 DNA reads TGCAGTGCTAGTGAGTCTGCGGGGACCCAGTACTTC.